This TCR beta chain comes out of a study of T cell responses to AZD1222 COVID-19 vaccine. Sequencing was performed with immunoSEQ multiplex PCR; in TCRdb, only in-frame clones are kept and a portion is missing. The sample has some 89,000 clones, 89% seen once. The V and J ends lost 1 base and 9 bases respectively, with 16 bases between them. The CDR3 loop spans 15 amino acids. Germline CDR1 reads SNHLY; CDR2 reads FYNNEI. This receptor was identified in an adult in good health. This sample comprised peripheral blood, obtained on day 0 of AZD1222 vaccination. The V gene is TRBV2, the J gene TRBJ2-4; D possibly matches TRBD1 or TRBD2 (6 bases each). CDR3 in DNA: TGTGCCAGCAGTGAAGAGGGGGGCCCCACGGGCATTCAGTACTTC. It codes for CASSEEGGPTGIQYF.